Listed below are T cell receptor beta chains from one sample, sequenced in a study of T-cell memory formation after mild COVID-19. One entry per CDR3 protein results from TCRdb running MiXCR on the 5' RACE reads. The profile covers just under 550,000 distinct CDR3 sequences, with around 21% appearing a single time and approximately 13% taken by the ten largest. Source material: PBMCs or a T cell subset sorted from them (not recorded which). The receptors were gathered from an adult woman who had mild COVID-19 (a few samples of this study predate the infection). Cell type and time point are not known. Each CDR3 is given with its conserved first and last residue. D genes are given only for firm matches. Expanded clones are given a class, and other clones once, few, many or no size at all.

J | size | V | D | CDR3 | DNA
TRBJ2-7 | NA | TRBV4-1 | TRBD2 | CASSQGEGGYEQYF | TGCGCCAGCAGCCAAGGGGAGGGAGGCTACGAGCAGTACTTC
TRBJ2-7 | few | TRBV3-1 | TRBD2 | CASSPWTSGGTEQYF | TGTGCCAGCAGCCCCTGGACTAGCGGGGGAACGGAGCAGTACTTC
TRBJ2-2 | few | TRBV12-3/TRBV12-4 | TRBD2 | CASIRGDTGELFF | TGTGCCAGCATACGGGGGGACACCGGGGAGCTGTTTTTT
TRBJ2-5 | NA | TRBV6-6 | NA | CASSYTGPNSWTQYF | TGTGCCAGCAGTTATACGGGACCGAATTCCTGGACCCAGTACTTC
TRBJ1-2 | NA | TRBV6-6 | NA | CASSLGGDLLGYTF | TGTGCCAGCAGTTTGGGGGGCGATTTGTTGGGCTACACCTTC
TRBJ2-4 | NA | TRBV7-9 | TRBD2 | CASSPGREGLQYF | TGTGCCAGCAGCCCCGGACGGGAGGGCCTACAGTACTTC
TRBJ1-1 | NA | TRBV28 | TRBD1 | CASRTGGPNTEAFF | TGTGCCAGCAGGACAGGGGGCCCGAACACTGAAGCTTTCTTT
TRBJ2-3 | NA | TRBV2 | NA | CASTGRTDTQYF | TGTGCCAGTACAGGTAGAACAGATACGCAGTATTTT
TRBJ2-2 | NA | TRBV24-1 | NA | CATSPLAGNTGELFF | TGTGCCACCAGCCCCCTGGCTGGCAACACCGGGGAGCTGTTTTTT
TRBJ2-2 | few | TRBV9 | NA | CASRLHENTGELFF | TGTGCCAGCAGGTTACACGAAAACACCGGGGAGCTGTTTTTT
TRBJ2-7 | few | TRBV9 | NA | CASSVSWTANYEQYF | TGTGCCAGCAGCGTTAGCTGGACGGCCAACTACGAGCAGTACTTC
TRBJ2-1 | NA | TRBV3-1 | TRBD1 | CASSLSTGTEQFF | TGTGCCAGCAGCCTATCGACAGGGACTGAGCAGTTCTTC
TRBJ2-5 | NA | TRBV5-6 | NA | CASSLEWGPLETQYF | TGTGCCAGCAGCTTGGAGTGGGGCCCTCTGGAGACCCAGTACTTC
TRBJ2-7 | NA | TRBV7-2 | NA | CASSSPFYEQYF | TGTGCCAGCAGCTCCCCATTCTACGAGCAGTACTTC
TRBJ2-7 | many | TRBV20-1 | TRBD2 | CSATGLAGAAGYEQYF | TGCAGTGCGACGGGACTAGCGGGAGCAGCGGGTTACGAGCAGTACTTC
TRBJ2-4 | NA | TRBV7-3 | NA | CASSTTRAKYF | TGTGCCAGCAGCACGACCAGGGCTAAGTACTTC
TRBJ2-7 | NA | TRBV19 | TRBD2 | CASRRTSGNYEQYF | TGTGCCAGTAGGAGGACTAGCGGGAACTACGAGCAGTACTTC
TRBJ2-5 | NA | TRBV7-7 | NA | CASSLLELPQETQYF | TGTGCCAGCAGCTTACTAGAACTACCGCAAGAGACCCAGTACTTC